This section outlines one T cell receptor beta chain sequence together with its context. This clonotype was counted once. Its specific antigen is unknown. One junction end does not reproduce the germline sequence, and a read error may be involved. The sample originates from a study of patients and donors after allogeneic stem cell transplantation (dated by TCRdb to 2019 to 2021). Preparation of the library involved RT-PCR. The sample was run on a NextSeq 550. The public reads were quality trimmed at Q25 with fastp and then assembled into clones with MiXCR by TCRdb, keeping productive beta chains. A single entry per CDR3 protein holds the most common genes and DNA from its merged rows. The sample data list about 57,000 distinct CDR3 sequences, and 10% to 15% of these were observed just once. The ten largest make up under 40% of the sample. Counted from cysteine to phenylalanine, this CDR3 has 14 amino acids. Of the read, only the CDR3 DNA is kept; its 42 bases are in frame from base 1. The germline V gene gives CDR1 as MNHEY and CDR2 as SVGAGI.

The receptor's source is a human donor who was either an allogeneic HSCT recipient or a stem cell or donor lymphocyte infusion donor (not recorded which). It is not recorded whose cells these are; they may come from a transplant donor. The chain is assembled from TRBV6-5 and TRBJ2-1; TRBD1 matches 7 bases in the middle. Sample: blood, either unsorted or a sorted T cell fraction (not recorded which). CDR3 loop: CTSSPSIQGNFLVF. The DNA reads TGTACCAGCAGTCCCAGTATACAGGGGAATTTTCTCGTCTTC.